This T cell receptor (beta chain) originates from a study of T cell repertoires in cytomegalovirus infection. At the level of the study: Based on public TCR beta signatures, there were indications of CMV infection and of a matching HLA type.

TCRdb processed the reads anew with MiXCR; each CDR3 protein has one entry. This table has roughly 800,000 distinct CDR3 sequences, 25% to 35% appearing once. This clonotype was counted a few times. No antigen is known for it. Whole-study results and caveats: CMV-specific TCR beta clonotypes restricted by HLA-C dominated the ex vivo response.

Germline CDR1 and CDR2: SGHKS and YYEKEE (reference sequence). The CDR3 totals 15 residues. The V and J ends lost 4 bases and 2 bases, in that order; junction bases with no gene match: 5. This TCR was sampled from a human donor in good health (CMV status not recorded). Some clones in this sample may be carry-over from other donors' samples. V and J are TRBV5-5 and TRBJ2-1, with 8 positions matching TRBD2. Sequencing used cultured CD8+ T cells from PBMCs, obtained from culture after CMV antigen stimulation. As DNA, the CDR3 is TGTGCCAGCAGCACTACTAGCGGACCCTACAATGAGCAGTTCTTC. Translating gives CASSTTSGPYNEQFF.